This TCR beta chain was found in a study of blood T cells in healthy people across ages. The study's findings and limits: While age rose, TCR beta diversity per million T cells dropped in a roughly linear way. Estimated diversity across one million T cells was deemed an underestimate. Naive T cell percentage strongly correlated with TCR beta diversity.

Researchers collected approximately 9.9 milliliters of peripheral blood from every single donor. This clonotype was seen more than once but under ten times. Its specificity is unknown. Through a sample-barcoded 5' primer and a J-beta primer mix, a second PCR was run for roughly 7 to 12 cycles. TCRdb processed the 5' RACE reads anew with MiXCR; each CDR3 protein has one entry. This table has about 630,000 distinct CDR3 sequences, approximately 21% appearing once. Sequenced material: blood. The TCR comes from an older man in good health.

The CDR3 sequence: CSVTRTSGSYNEQFF. The DNA for the CDR3 is TGCAGCGTTACTCGGACTAGCGGGAGTTACAATGAGCAGTTCTTC. The V gene is TRBV29-1, the J gene TRBJ2-1, with 13 bases aligning to TRBD2. Germline V gene lookup returns CDR1 SQVTM and CDR2 ANQGSEA. The ends lost 5 bases at V and 4 bases at J; junction bases unmatched: 5. The CDR3 consists of 15 residues.